This paragraph reports one TCR beta chain. CDR3 size: 15 residues. Deletions cut 4 bases from V and 2 bases from J, with 12 bases between. Germline-derived CDR1 and CDR2 are LNHDA and SQIVND (reference sequence). These data come from a study of T cells after somatic rescue of genetic block. The protocol was immunoSEQ multiplex PCR, while the TCRdb copy is restricted to in-frame clones and leaves out a portion. The table records 12,000 to 15,000 clones, about 70% of them present only once. The TCR comes from a boy younger than 18. Sequences were obtained from peripheral blood mononuclear cells (PBMCs). This chain uses TRBV19 with TRBJ2-1, with a tentative D call TRBD1 (5 bases). CDR3 DNA: TGTGCCAGTAGTAGGGCCACAGGTCCCTACAATGAGCAGTTCTTC. Translated, it gives CASSRATGPYNEQFF.